The rows below give T cell receptor beta chains drawn from one sample of a study of cytomegalovirus exposure and HLA in healthy donors. Assay used: immunoSEQ multiplex PCR; TCRdb lists only in-frame clones, some missing. Seen here are approximately 120,000 clones, 73% observed once, and the top ten hold under 10%. Sequencing was performed on PBMCs. Receptors were obtained from a man aged 40-49 years in good health and CMV-seronegative. Both conserved end residues are part of each CDR3. Each record gives: V gene, D gene, clone size, J gene, CDR3 DNA, CDR3 protein. D genes are given only for firm matches. Size tells how often a clone was seen (once, few, many) or the class of an expanded clone, and some rows leave it out.

>TRBV10-3|.|.|TRBJ2-7
TGTGCCATCAGTGAGGAGGCCTCAGGGACCTACGAGCAGTACTTC
CAISEEASGTYEQYF
>TRBV18|TRBD2|.|TRBJ2-5
TGTGCCAGCTCACTAGCGGGGGAACAAGAGACCCAGTACTTC
CASSLAGEQETQYF
>TRBV21-1|.|.|TRBJ2-7
TGTGCCAGCAGCTTGAGGCCGGGGGTGAAGTCGGGTGAGCAGTACTTC
CASSLRPGVKSGEQYF
>TRBV9|TRBD1|.|TRBJ1-1
TGTGCCAGCAGCCTAAGGACAGGGGCCACTGAAGCTTTCTTT
CASSLRTGATEAFF
>TRBV29-1|.|.|TRBJ2-3
TGCAGCGTTGAAAGGCAGGGCACAGATACGCAGTATTTT
CSVERQGTDTQYF
>TRBV7-9|TRBD1|.|TRBJ1-6
TGTGCCAGCAGTCGGGACAGGGGGGAATCACCCCTCCACTTT
CASSRDRGESPLHF
>TRBV19|.|.|TRBJ1-1
TGTGCCAGTAGTATTTCGGACAGAATGAACACTGAAGCTTTCTTT
CASSISDRMNTEAFF
>TRBV19|TRBD2|.|TRBJ2-7
TGTGCCAGTAGTGAGGGACTAGCTGATTACGAGCAGTACTTC
CASSEGLADYEQYF
>TRBV5-1|.|.|TRBJ2-1
TGCGCCAGCAGCTTTGACGGGTACAATGAGCAGTTCTTC
CASSFDGYNEQFF
>TRBV30|.|.|TRBJ2-7
TGTGCCTGGAGTGTTTCAGGGCTAAACGAGCAGTACTTC
CAWSVSGLNEQYF
>TRBV9|.|.|TRBJ2-1
TGTGCCAGCAGCGCAGGGGCGGCCATAAACCCCTACAATGAGCAGTTCTTC
CASSAGAAINPYNEQFF
>TRBV6-4|TRBD1|.|TRBJ1-5
TGTGCCAGCAGTGGATCCTTTTCGGGACAGAGTAGCAATCAGCCCCAGCATTTT
CASSGSFSGQSSNQPQHF
>TRBV28|.|.|TRBJ2-7
TGTGCCAGCACCCCGCCCGGACAATACGAGCAGTACTTC
CASTPPGQYEQYF
>TRBV7-6|.|.|TRBJ2-2
TGTGCCAGCAGTCCGGGACTTAACTCGAACACCGGGGAGCTGTTTTTT
CASSPGLNSNTGELFF
>TRBV6-1|.|.|TRBJ1-1
TGTGCCAGCATAATAGGGGGTCGGACTGAAGCTTTCTTT
CASIIGGRTEAFF
>TRBV5-1|TRBD1|.|TRBJ1-6
TGCGCCAGCGGGCCGGGACAGGGCGATTCACCCCTCCACTTT
CASGPGQGDSPLHF
>TRBV10-3|.|.|TRBJ1-5
TGTGCCATCAGTGTGCAGGGATTCAATCAGCCCCAGCATTTT
CAISVQGFNQPQHF
>TRBV6-6|TRBD1|.|TRBJ1-5
TGTGCCAGCAGTTTAACAGGGGGAGGTAGCAATCAGCCCCAGCATTTT
CASSLTGGGSNQPQHF
>TRBV27|.|.|TRBJ2-7
TGTGCCAGCAGTTTCGCGGCAGGGCACAAGCAGTACTTC
CASSFAAGHKQYF
>TRBV6-6|TRBD2|.|TRBJ2-3
TGTGCCAGCAGTTTCGGGACTACCACAGATACGCAGTATTTT
CASSFGTTTDTQYF
>TRBV5-5|TRBD1|.|TRBJ2-7
TGTGCCAGCAGCGTTTGGGACAGGGCCTTCTACGAGCAGTACTTC
CASSVWDRAFYEQYF
>TRBV28|TRBD1|.|TRBJ2-7
TGTGCCAGCAGTGGGAGGGACAGGGGCTACGAGCAGTACTTC
CASSGRDRGYEQYF
>TRBV7-2|.|few|TRBJ2-1
TGTGCCAGCAGCTTAATCTCGGGGGTCCCCTACAATGAGCAGTTCTTC
CASSLISGVPYNEQFF
>TRBV10-3|TRBD1|.|TRBJ1-1
TGTGCCATCAGTCGGACAGGGGAAGGGAACACTGAAGCTTTCTTT
CAISRTGEGNTEAFF
>TRBV6-7|.|.|TRBJ2-5
TGTGCCAGCCCTCGAGCTCCCCTTGGGACCCAGTACTTC
CASPRAPLGTQYF
>TRBV7-8|.|.|TRBJ1-5
TGTGCCAGCAGCTTTATCCAGGGCAATCAGCCCCAGCATTTT
CASSFIQGNQPQHF
>TRBV12-1|.|.|TRBJ2-7
TGTGCCAGCAGCTTTGAACAGGGGCTCGGGGAGCAGTACTTC
CASSFEQGLGEQYF